This T cell receptor (beta chain) was identified during a study of T cells in Graves' hyperthyroidism and ophthalmopathy. Background on the study: Before any treatment, at initial diagnosis, peripheral blood was collected.

Amplified TCR beta CDR3 regions came from RNA transcripts. An initial round of RT-PCR targeting the TCR CDR3 relied on the HTBI primer set. TCRdb fed the multiplex PCR reads into MiXCR, producing one record per CDR3 protein. The sample has 640,000 or so distinct CDR3 sequences, roughly 15% seen once; the top ten hold 3.5% to 4.5%. The authors took PBMCs from roughly 9.3 ml fresh peripheral blood. The study, taken as a whole, reports: Most thyroid clonotypes with frequency above 0.001 were detected in blood.

This clonotype was seen many times. Its antigen is not identified. The clonotype originates from a woman aged 40 to 50 with Graves' ophthalmopathy. The sample was blood.

The CDR3 nucleotides read TGTGCCAGCAGCCAAGCCGGGACTAGCGGCTGGGGGACCCAGTACTTC. Amino acid sequence: CASSQAGTSGWGTQYF. V and J are TRBV11-2 and TRBJ2-5; the match to TRBD2 covers 11 bases. The germline CDR1 and CDR2 sequences are SGHAT and FQNNGV. The CDR3 is made up of 16 amino acids. J gave up 7 bases and V 5 bases, and 12 bases lay outside the gene matches.